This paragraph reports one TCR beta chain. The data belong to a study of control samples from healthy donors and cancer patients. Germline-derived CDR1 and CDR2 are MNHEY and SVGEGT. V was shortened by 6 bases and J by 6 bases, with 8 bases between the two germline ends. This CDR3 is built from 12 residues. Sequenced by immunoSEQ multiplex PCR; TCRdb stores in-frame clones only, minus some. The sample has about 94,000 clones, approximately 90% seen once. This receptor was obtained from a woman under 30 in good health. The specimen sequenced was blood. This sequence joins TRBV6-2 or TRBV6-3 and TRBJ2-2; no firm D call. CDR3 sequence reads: CASSQVAGELFF. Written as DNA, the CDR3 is TGTGCCAGCAGCCAAGTAGCCGGGGAGCTGTTTTTT.